A selection of T cell receptor beta chains follows, all from one sample in a study of response to subunit inactivated influenza vaccine. TCRdb recomputed calls from the RT-PCR reads with MiXCR, one row per CDR3 protein. The sample includes about 780,000 distinct CDR3 sequences, roughly 18% of them seen just once. Specimen: PBMCs from blood, collected 5 days after vaccination. All receptors derive from a man aged 45-60 years who received an inactivated influenza vaccine. Each CDR3 is given without its conserved first and last residue. A D gene is named only where the DNA matches it firmly.

d_gene: TRBD2
j_gene: TRBJ2-7
v_gene: TRBV27
CDR3aa: ASSLGTSGSLHEQY

d_gene: TRBD1
j_gene: TRBJ2-1
v_gene: TRBV7-2
CDR3aa: ASSKSRDRGGDEQF

d_gene: .
j_gene: TRBJ2-5
v_gene: TRBV11-1
CDR3aa: ASSRAMGETQY

d_gene: .
j_gene: TRBJ2-7
v_gene: TRBV4-3
CDR3aa: ASSQDSRDFYEQY

d_gene: .
j_gene: TRBJ1-5
v_gene: TRBV12-3/TRBV12-4
CDR3aa: ASSMRGRGQPQH

d_gene: .
j_gene: TRBJ1-4
v_gene: TRBV7-6
CDR3aa: ASSLDIGNEKLF

d_gene: .
j_gene: TRBJ2-7
v_gene: TRBV12-3/TRBV12-4
CDR3aa: ASGDYEQY

d_gene: .
j_gene: TRBJ1-1
v_gene: TRBV6-2/TRBV6-3
CDR3aa: ASISAPGQYGTNTEAF

d_gene: .
j_gene: TRBJ2-7
v_gene: TRBV7-6
CDR3aa: ASSLEPSNYEQY

d_gene: .
j_gene: TRBJ1-3
v_gene: TRBV24-1
CDR3aa: ATSEHTGTIY

d_gene: TRBD2
j_gene: TRBJ2-2
v_gene: TRBV27
CDR3aa: ASSPAYSGIVTGELF

d_gene: .
j_gene: TRBJ1-2
v_gene: TRBV7-9
CDR3aa: ASSSGGTHWDYT

d_gene: .
j_gene: TRBJ1-2
v_gene: TRBV10-3
CDR3aa: AISGNPEGLFYGYT

d_gene: TRBD1
j_gene: TRBJ1-1
v_gene: TRBV7-2
CDR3aa: ASSPWPGQGAEAF

d_gene: TRBD1
j_gene: TRBJ2-7
v_gene: TRBV19
CDR3aa: ASRTTSGTGSYEQY

d_gene: TRBD1
j_gene: TRBJ2-5
v_gene: TRBV5-1
CDR3aa: ASSFATGIQETQY

d_gene: TRBD2
j_gene: TRBJ2-2
v_gene: TRBV6-2/TRBV6-3
CDR3aa: ASSYGLAGGAGELF

d_gene: TRBD1
j_gene: TRBJ1-1
v_gene: TRBV11-2
CDR3aa: ASSPLEDRVAEAF

d_gene: .
j_gene: TRBJ2-7
v_gene: TRBV11-1
CDR3aa: ASSLGGPQLPHSYEQY

d_gene: .
j_gene: TRBJ2-5
v_gene: TRBV27
CDR3aa: ASSLASARGETQY

d_gene: .
j_gene: TRBJ2-2
v_gene: TRBV29-1
CDR3aa: SVDPQEGTGELF

d_gene: .
j_gene: TRBJ1-1
v_gene: TRBV6-1
CDR3aa: ATREKGLNTEAF

d_gene: .
j_gene: TRBJ2-3
v_gene: TRBV5-1
CDR3aa: ASSLEPGAGVYTQY

d_gene: .
j_gene: TRBJ2-7
v_gene: TRBV6-5
CDR3aa: ASSYSVGTDEQY

d_gene: .
j_gene: TRBJ2-5
v_gene: TRBV7-9
CDR3aa: ASSLYSSSQETQY

d_gene: TRBD2
j_gene: TRBJ2-3
v_gene: TRBV28
CDR3aa: ASSVAGLEGGTQY

d_gene: TRBD2
j_gene: TRBJ2-3
v_gene: TRBV20-1
CDR3aa: SARFGGGKDTQY

d_gene: TRBD1
j_gene: TRBJ2-7
v_gene: TRBV4-3
CDR3aa: ASSQEWGQAYEQY

d_gene: .
j_gene: TRBJ1-3
v_gene: TRBV12-3/TRBV12-4
CDR3aa: ASSEGLRNTIY

d_gene: .
j_gene: TRBJ1-3
v_gene: TRBV9
CDR3aa: ASSDGGSDSGNTIY

d_gene: TRBD1
j_gene: TRBJ1-1
v_gene: TRBV25-1
CDR3aa: ASRATGVLEAF

d_gene: .
j_gene: TRBJ2-3
v_gene: TRBV30
CDR3aa: AWLQSGKNTQY

d_gene: TRBD2
j_gene: TRBJ2-7
v_gene: TRBV28
CDR3aa: ASSLLTLAGALEQY

d_gene: .
j_gene: TRBJ2-3
v_gene: TRBV5-1
CDR3aa: ASSLPGGTDTQY

d_gene: .
j_gene: TRBJ2-3
v_gene: TRBV4-3
CDR3aa: ASSQDFSNTQY

d_gene: TRBD2
j_gene: TRBJ2-6
v_gene: TRBV10-1
CDR3aa: ASSGGLAGAGANVLT

d_gene: .
j_gene: TRBJ2-5
v_gene: TRBV20-1
CDR3aa: SASDLRGLETQY

d_gene: .
j_gene: TRBJ2-1
v_gene: TRBV7-9
CDR3aa: ASSLVSVGNEQF

d_gene: TRBD1
j_gene: TRBJ1-2
v_gene: TRBV7-2
CDR3aa: ASSPTGTGLNYGYT

d_gene: TRBD2
j_gene: TRBJ2-3
v_gene: TRBV6-1
CDR3aa: ASSRYRTSGITDTQY

d_gene: .
j_gene: TRBJ2-7
v_gene: TRBV6-1
CDR3aa: ASSDLRRQY

d_gene: .
j_gene: TRBJ1-5
v_gene: TRBV6-6
CDR3aa: ATKDSNQPQH

d_gene: TRBD1
j_gene: TRBJ2-3
v_gene: TRBV20-1
CDR3aa: SGGQGTTDTQY

d_gene: TRBD1
j_gene: TRBJ1-1
v_gene: TRBV5-1
CDR3aa: ATATGTGISF

d_gene: TRBD2
j_gene: TRBJ2-7
v_gene: TRBV4-2
CDR3aa: ASSQDGGGNLNEQY

d_gene: TRBD2
j_gene: TRBJ2-3
v_gene: TRBV5-1
CDR3aa: ASSSRSTSSDTQY

d_gene: TRBD2
j_gene: TRBJ2-7
v_gene: TRBV30
CDR3aa: AWSVGTSGTYEQY

d_gene: TRBD2
j_gene: TRBJ2-1
v_gene: TRBV10-3
CDR3aa: AISGLRLAEDNEQF

d_gene: .
j_gene: TRBJ1-5
v_gene: TRBV15
CDR3aa: ATSNRVRRDQPQH

d_gene: TRBD2
j_gene: TRBJ2-7
v_gene: TRBV20-1
CDR3aa: SAKGLAGTQYEQY

d_gene: .
j_gene: TRBJ2-1
v_gene: TRBV12-3/TRBV12-4
CDR3aa: ASSARVGEQF

d_gene: TRBD1
j_gene: TRBJ2-1
v_gene: TRBV5-1
CDR3aa: ASSLGFRGPHYNEQF

d_gene: .
j_gene: TRBJ2-7
v_gene: TRBV12-3/TRBV12-4
CDR3aa: ASTRENTYEQY

d_gene: TRBD2
j_gene: TRBJ2-2
v_gene: TRBV7-8
CDR3aa: ASNSQRELGELF

d_gene: .
j_gene: TRBJ2-1
v_gene: TRBV5-1
CDR3aa: ASSLVRVRDNEQF

d_gene: TRBD2
j_gene: TRBJ2-1
v_gene: TRBV25-1
CDR3aa: ASSAGGDPSYNEQF

d_gene: .
j_gene: TRBJ2-3
v_gene: TRBV4-3
CDR3aa: ASSQDQSTDTQY

d_gene: .
j_gene: TRBJ1-2
v_gene: TRBV12-3/TRBV12-4
CDR3aa: ASIPPGAPYGYT

d_gene: .
j_gene: TRBJ1-2
v_gene: TRBV6-1
CDR3aa: ASIKDRAYYGYT